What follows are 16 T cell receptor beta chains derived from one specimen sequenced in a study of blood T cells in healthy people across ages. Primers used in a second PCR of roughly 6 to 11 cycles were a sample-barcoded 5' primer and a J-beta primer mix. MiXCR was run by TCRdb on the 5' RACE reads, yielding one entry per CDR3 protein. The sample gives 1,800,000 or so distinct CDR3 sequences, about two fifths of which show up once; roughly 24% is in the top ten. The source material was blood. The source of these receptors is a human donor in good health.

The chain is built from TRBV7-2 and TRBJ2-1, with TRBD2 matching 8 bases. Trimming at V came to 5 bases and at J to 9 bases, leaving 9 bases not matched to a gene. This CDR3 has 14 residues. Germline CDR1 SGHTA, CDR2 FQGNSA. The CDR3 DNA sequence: TGTGCCAGCAGCCACCGGGAGGGTCGGAGTGAGCAGTTCTTC. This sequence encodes CASSHREGRSEQFF. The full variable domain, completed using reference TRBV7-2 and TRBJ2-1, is GAGVSQSPSNKVTEKGKDVELRCDPISGHTALYWYRQSLGQGLEFLIYFQGNSAPDKSGLPSDRFSAERTGGSVSTLTIQRTQQEDSAVYLCASSHREGRSEQFFGPGTRLTVL.

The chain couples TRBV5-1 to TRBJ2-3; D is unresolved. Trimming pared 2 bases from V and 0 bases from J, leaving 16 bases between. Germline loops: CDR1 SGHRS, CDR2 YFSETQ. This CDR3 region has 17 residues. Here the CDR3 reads CASSFLDQATSTDTQYF. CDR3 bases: TGCGCCAGCAGCTTCCTAGACCAAGCAACTAGCACAGATACGCAGTATTTT.

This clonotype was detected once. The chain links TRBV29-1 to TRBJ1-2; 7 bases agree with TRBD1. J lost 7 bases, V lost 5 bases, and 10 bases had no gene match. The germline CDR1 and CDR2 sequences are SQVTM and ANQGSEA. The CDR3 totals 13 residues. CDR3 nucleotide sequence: TGCAGCGTTTATACTGACAGGGAGGGTGGCTACACCTTC. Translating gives CSVYTDREGGYTF.

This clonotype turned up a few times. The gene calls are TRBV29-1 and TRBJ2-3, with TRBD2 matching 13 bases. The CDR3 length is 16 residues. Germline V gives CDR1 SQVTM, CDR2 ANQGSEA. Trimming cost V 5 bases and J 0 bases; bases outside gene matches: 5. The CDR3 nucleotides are TGCAGCGTTAAGGGACTAGCGGGGACTAGCACAGATACGCAGTATTTT. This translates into CSVKGLAGTSTDTQYF.

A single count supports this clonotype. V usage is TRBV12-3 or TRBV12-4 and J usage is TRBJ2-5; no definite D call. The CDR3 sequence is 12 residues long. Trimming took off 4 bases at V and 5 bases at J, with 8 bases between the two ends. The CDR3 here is CASSSTFETQYF. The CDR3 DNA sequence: TGTGCCAGCAGTTCCACTTTCGAGACCCAGTACTTC.

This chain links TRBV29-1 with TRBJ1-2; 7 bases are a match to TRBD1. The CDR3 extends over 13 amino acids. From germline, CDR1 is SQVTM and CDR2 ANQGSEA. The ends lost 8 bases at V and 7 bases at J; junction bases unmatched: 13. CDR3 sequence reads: CSYGGGAGCGYTF. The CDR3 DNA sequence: TGCAGCTACGGAGGGGGCGCTGGCTGTGGCTACACCTTC.

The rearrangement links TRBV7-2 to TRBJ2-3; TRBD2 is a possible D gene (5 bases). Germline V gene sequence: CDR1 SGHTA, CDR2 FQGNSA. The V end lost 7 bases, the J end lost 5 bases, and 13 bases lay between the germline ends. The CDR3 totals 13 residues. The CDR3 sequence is CASNRDREDTQYF. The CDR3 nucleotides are TGTGCCAGCAACCGGGATCGGGAAGATACGCAGTATTTT.

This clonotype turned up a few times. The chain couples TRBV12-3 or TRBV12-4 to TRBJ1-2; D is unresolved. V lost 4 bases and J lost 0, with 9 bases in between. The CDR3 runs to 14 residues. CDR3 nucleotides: TGTGCCAGCAGTTCATCAACAACTAACTATGGCTACACCTTC. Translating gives CASSSSTTNYGYTF.

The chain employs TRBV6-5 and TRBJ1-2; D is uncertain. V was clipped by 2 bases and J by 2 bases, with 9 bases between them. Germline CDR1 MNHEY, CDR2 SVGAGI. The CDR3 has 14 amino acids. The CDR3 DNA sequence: TGTGCCAGCAGTTACCACGGTTCGAACTATGGCTACACCTTC. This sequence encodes CASSYHGSNYGYTF.

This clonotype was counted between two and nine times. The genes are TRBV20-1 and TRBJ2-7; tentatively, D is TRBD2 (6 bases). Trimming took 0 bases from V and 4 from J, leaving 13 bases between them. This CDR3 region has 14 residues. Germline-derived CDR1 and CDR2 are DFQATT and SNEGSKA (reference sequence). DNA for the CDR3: TGCAGTGCTAGAGATTTATCGGGGAGGTACGAGCAGTACTTC. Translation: CSARDLSGRYEQYF.

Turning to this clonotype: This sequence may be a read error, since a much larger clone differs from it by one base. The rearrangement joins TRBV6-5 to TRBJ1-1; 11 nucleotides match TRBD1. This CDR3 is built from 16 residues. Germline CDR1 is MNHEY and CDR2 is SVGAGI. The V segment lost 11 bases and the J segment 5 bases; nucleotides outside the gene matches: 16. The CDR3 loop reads CAGTTGQGARGTEAFF. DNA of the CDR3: TGTGCCGGCACCACAGGACAGGGGGCGCGTGGTACTGAAGCTTTCTTT.

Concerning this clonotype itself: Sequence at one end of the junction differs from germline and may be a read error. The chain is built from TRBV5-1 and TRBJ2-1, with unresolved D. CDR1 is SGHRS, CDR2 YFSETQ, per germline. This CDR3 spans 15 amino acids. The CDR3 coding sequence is TGCGCCAGCAGCTCTGGCAGTGCCTCCTACGATGAGCAGTTCTTC. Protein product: CASSSGSASYDEQFF.

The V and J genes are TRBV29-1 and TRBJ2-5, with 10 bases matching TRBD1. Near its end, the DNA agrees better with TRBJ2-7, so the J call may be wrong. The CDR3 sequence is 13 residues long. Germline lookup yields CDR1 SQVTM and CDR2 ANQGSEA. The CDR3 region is CSVGTGAPDEQYF. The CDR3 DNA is TGCAGCGTCGGGACAGGGGCCCCGGACGAGCAGTACTTC.

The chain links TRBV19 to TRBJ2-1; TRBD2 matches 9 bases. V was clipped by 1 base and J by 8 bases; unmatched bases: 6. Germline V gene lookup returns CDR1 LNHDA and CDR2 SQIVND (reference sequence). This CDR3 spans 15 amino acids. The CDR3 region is CASSIGAGGFYEQFF. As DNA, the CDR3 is TGTGCCAGTAGTATAGGTGCGGGGGGGTTTTATGAGCAGTTCTTC. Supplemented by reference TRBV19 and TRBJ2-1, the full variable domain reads DGGITQSPKYLFRKEGQNVTLSCEQNLNHDAMYWYRQDPGQGLRLIYYSQIVNDFQKGDIAEGYSVSREKKESFPLTVTSAQKNPTAFYLCASSIGAGGFYEQFFGPGTRLTVL.

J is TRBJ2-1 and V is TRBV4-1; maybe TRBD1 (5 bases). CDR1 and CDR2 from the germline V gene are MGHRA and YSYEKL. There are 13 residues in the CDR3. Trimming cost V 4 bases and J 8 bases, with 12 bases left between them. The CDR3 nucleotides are TGCGCCAGCAGCCTCATACAGGTTTATGAGCAGTTCTTC. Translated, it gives CASSLIQVYEQFF.

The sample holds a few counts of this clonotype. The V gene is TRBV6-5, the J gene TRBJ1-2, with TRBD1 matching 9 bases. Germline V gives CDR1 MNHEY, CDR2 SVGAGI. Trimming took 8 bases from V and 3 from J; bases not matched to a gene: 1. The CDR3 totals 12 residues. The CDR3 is CASGQGHYGYTF. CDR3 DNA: TGTGCCAGCGGACAGGGGCACTATGGCTACACCTTC.